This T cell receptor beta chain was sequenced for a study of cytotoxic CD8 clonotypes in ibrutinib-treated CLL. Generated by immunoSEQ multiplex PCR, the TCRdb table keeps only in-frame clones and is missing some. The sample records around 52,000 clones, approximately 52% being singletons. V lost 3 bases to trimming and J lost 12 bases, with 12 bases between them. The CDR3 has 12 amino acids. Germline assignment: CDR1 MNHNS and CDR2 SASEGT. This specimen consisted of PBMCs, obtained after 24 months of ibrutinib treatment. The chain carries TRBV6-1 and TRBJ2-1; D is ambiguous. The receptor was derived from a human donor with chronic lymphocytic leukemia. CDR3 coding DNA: TGTGCCAGCAGTGATACGGTGGTTCTGCAGTTCTTC. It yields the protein CASSDTVVLQFF.